A single sample gave rise to the 5 T cell receptor beta chains below, sequenced in a study of blood T cells in healthy people across ages. Together with a sample-barcoded 5' primer, a J-beta primer mix was included in a second PCR lasting about 7 to 11 cycles. TCRdb fed the 5' RACE reads into MiXCR, producing one record per CDR3 protein. The table shows 1.5 million or so distinct CDR3 sequences, with 35% to 45% occurring only once. The specimen sequenced was blood. These receptors came from a young woman in good health.

The gene calls are TRBV5-1 and TRBJ2-3, with D tentatively TRBD2 (7 bases). The CDR3 runs 16 residues. V shed 10 bases and J shed 0 bases, with 21 bases lying between them. Germline CDR1 SGHRS, CDR2 YFSETQ. CDR3 in amino acids: CASRAGALTSTDTQYF. The CDR3 DNA reads TGCGCCTCGCGGGCGGGGGCACTCACTAGCACAGATACGCAGTATTTT.

The rearrangement uses TRBV7-2 and TRBJ2-7; D is perhaps TRBD2 (5 bases). V lost 0 bases, J lost 7 bases, and 16 bases lay in between. The CDR3 consists of 15 residues. CDR1 and CDR2 (germline): SGHTA, FQGNSA. For the CDR3, the DNA is TGTGCCAGCAGCTTAGCAGGAAGCGGAGGCGTGGAGCAGTACTTC. Its translation: CASSLAGSGGVEQYF.

V is TRBV6-2 or TRBV6-3 and J is TRBJ1-5; TRBD1 agrees at 8 bases. The CDR3 is 16 residues long. J lost 1 base, V lost 7 bases, and 9 bases had no gene match. The germline gives CDR1 MNHEY, CDR2 SVGEGT. CDR3 region: CASTSRGRGSNQPQHF. CDR3 DNA sequence: TGTGCCAGCACGTCCAGGGGGCGCGGGAGCAATCAGCCCCAGCATTTT.

The V gene is TRBV10-2, the J gene TRBJ2-4; TRBD2 is a possible D gene (6 bases). Per germline, CDR1 WSHSY and CDR2 SAAADI. CDR3 length: 14 amino acids. V dropped 6 bases and J dropped 13 bases, with 22 bases sitting between them. The chain's CDR3 is CASSDSGRGGEQYF. The CDR3 DNA reads as TGCGCCAGCAGCGACAGCGGGCGGGGCGGGGAGCAGTACTTC.

There are a few counts of this clonotype. The V and J genes are TRBV5-1 and TRBJ2-1; 7 bases agree with TRBD1. J was trimmed by 2 bases and V by 2 bases; bases with no gene match: 4. The CDR3 runs to 15 residues. Germline lookup yields CDR1 SGHRS and CDR2 YFSETQ. The CDR3 protein is CASSLGQDPYNEQFF. The CDR3 nucleotides are TGCGCCAGCAGCTTAGGACAGGACCCCTACAATGAGCAGTTCTTC.